This T cell receptor beta chain stems from a study of T cells after yellow fever vaccination. Study-level points and caveats: There was a small share of clonotypes that showed up in both the CD4 and CD8 compartments.

The study made its TCR cDNA through 5'RACE template switching. That step introduced a universal primer site along with UMIs. TCRdb fed the 5' RACE reads into MiXCR, producing one record per CDR3 protein. This table has 600,000 to 750,000 distinct CDR3 sequences, around an eighth appearing once. This clonotype was counted ten times or more. The antigen remains undetermined. Sequenced here: PBMCs, sampled on the day of the yellow fever booster vaccination. This TCR was sampled from a man aged 25 to 45 who received the YFV17D yellow fever vaccine.

The CDR3 loop is CSARGLELAYEQYF. For the CDR3, the DNA is TGCAGTGCTAGAGGGCTGGAACTAGCCTACGAGCAGTACTTC. This chain joins TRBV20-1 and TRBJ2-7, with D possibly matching TRBD2 (5 bases). Germline V lookup: CDR1 DFQATT, CDR2 SNEGSKA (reference sequence). The CDR3 loop spans 14 amino acids. V lost 1 base and J lost 2, with 12 bases in between.